Sequencing of this TCR beta chain was carried out in a study of tumor and adjacent non-tumor tissue in lung cancer. About the study: Samples averaged roughly 4.4 million productive TCRbeta reads each.

Germline V gene data show CDR1 as GTSNPN and CDR2 as SVGIG (reference sequence). The CDR3 extends over 14 amino acids. Findings and caveats of the study: Shorter survival was associated with higher TCR diversity in tumors.

The library came from three nested PCR rounds adapted from ARM-PCR protocols. TCRdb fed the multiplex PCR reads into MiXCR, producing one record per CDR3 protein. The data hold fewer than 85,000 distinct CDR3 sequences, with roughly 73% observed a single time. With regard to this clonotype: The antigen remains undetermined. At one of its ends the junction is not consistent with the germline gene, which may arise from a read error.

This sample's RNA came from whole unsorted tissue. This chain joins TRBV30 and TRBJ2-2; D uncertain. The sample taken for sequencing was lung tumor tissue. The TCR comes from a man aged 55-75 years with non-small cell lung cancer. CDR3 region: CTWIQARHTGELFF. CDR3 nucleotides: TGTACCTGGATACAAGCGCGTCACACCGGGGAGCTGTTTTTT.